The present TCR beta chain was sequenced within a study of blood T cell repertoires in COVID-19. Study-level information: Specimens from acute and convalescent COVID-19 originated in the United States, Italy and Spain. Sources were T cells, B-cell-depleted T cells, or PBMCs; the material itself was cDNA or gDNA.

Original processing notes: Estimated nucleated cell counts came from reference gene primer amplification. The repertoire was sequenced with immunoSEQ multiplex PCR; TCRdb's copy has only in-frame clones and lacks some. The V and J calls and the clone size are those of that table, but D and trimming were determined from the DNA. This table holds more than 100,000 clones, more than 75% found once. Germline V gene sequence: CDR1 MNHEY, CDR2 SVGAGI. Deletions cut 5 bases from V and 4 bases from J, with 11 bases between. The CDR3 runs to 13 residues. The sequence was obtained from a woman in her 70s with acute or convalescent COVID-19. The sequenced material came from peripheral blood. This chain uses TRBV6-5 with TRBJ1-2; no clear D. This CDR3 reads CASSPTNLYGYTF. Written as DNA, the CDR3 is TGTGCCAGCAGTCCGACAAACCTCTATGGCTACACCTTC.